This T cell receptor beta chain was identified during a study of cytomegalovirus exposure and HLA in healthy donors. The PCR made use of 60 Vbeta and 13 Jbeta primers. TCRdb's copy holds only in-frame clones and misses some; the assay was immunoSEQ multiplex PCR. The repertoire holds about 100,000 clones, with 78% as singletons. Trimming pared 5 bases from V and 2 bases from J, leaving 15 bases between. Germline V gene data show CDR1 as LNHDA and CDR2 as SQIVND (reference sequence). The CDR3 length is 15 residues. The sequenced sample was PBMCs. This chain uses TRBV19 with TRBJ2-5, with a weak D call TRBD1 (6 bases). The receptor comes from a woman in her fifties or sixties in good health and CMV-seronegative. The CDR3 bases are TGTGCCAGTAGTGAGACAGGTCGTCGACAAGAGACCCAGTACTTC. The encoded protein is CASSETGRRQETQYF.